The 10 T cell receptor beta chains in this list originate from one sample, sequenced in a study of blood T cell repertoires in COVID-19. Sequencing was performed with immunoSEQ multiplex PCR; in TCRdb, only in-frame clones are kept and a portion is missing. Here the sample spans 200,000 to 250,000 clones, nearly 90% being singletons. The sample consisted of peripheral blood. The receptors stem from a woman aged 18-29 years who had recovered from COVID-19.

The chain uses TRBV4-3 and TRBJ2-2; D is unclear. This CDR3 has 14 amino acids. The germline V gene has CDR1 LGHNA and CDR2 YSLEER. Trimming pared 3 bases from V and 3 bases from J, leaving 8 bases between. Here the CDR3 reads CASSHGEDTGELFF. The CDR3 DNA reads TGCGCCAGCAGCCATGGAGAGGACACCGGGGAGCTGTTTTTT.

The J gene is TRBJ1-2, the V gene TRBV25-1; D may be TRBD1 (6 bases). Deletions cut 4 bases from V and 8 bases from J, with 17 bases between. From germline, CDR1 is MGHDK and CDR2 SYGVNS. This CDR3 has 14 amino acids. CDR3 residues: CASSAAQGVRGYTF. CDR3 sequence (DNA): TGTGCCAGCAGTGCTGCACAGGGAGTTCGGGGCTACACCTTC.

The chain is built from TRBV12-5 and TRBJ1-1; weak D call: TRBD1 (6 bases). The CDR3 has 13 residues. Trimming removed 7 bases at V and 6 bases at J, with 15 bases between. Germline lookup yields CDR1 LGHNT and CDR2 FRNRAP. CDR3 bases: TGTGCTAGTGAGCCAGGGGTAATAGCTGAAGCTTTCTTT. Translated, it gives CASEPGVIAEAFF.

CDR3 protein: CASSPGTENEKLFF. The CDR3 region has the DNA TGTGCCAGCTCGCCCGGGACAGAAAATGAAAAACTGTTTTTT. This rearrangement joins TRBV18 to TRBJ1-4; 7 bases map to TRBD1. The CDR3 spans 14 residues. The V gene end was trimmed by 6 bases and the J gene end by 5 bases; junction bases not matched to a gene: 6. Germline V gene data show CDR1 as KGHSH and CDR2 as LQKENI.

This clone was recorded once. The rearrangement links TRBV5-4 to TRBJ2-1, with 10 nucleotides matching TRBD2. The V segment lost 4 bases and the J segment 7 bases; nucleotides outside the gene matches: 8. The CDR3 extends over 15 amino acids. In germline, CDR1 is SGHNT, CDR2 YYREEE (reference sequence). CDR3 loop: CASSPLAGVENEQFF. The CDR3 DNA sequence: TGTGCCAGCAGCCCCCTAGCGGGAGTTGAAAATGAGCAGTTCTTC.

J is TRBJ2-1 and V is TRBV6-1; TRBD2 agrees at 9 bases. CDR3 length: 17 residues. V was pared by 2 bases and J by 2 bases, with 7 bases of the junction left unmatched. Germline CDR1 MNHNS, CDR2 SASEGT. CDR3 nucleotide sequence: TGTGCCAGCAGTGAAAGGGGGCTAGCGGGAACCTACAATGAGCAGTTCTTC. It specifies CASSERGLAGTYNEQFF.

The genes are TRBV3-1 (or the pseudogene TRBV3-2) and TRBJ2-7, with D possibly being TRBD1 (5 bases). Germline V gene data show CDR1 as LGHDT and CDR2 as YNNKEL (reference sequence). V lost 1 base to trimming and J lost 3 bases, with 13 bases between them. This CDR3 has 15 amino acids. The CDR3 DNA is TGTGCCAGCAGCCAAGCGGCTACAGGAGACTACGAGCAGTACTTC. This codes for CASSQAATGDYEQYF.

This chain connects TRBV7-2 to TRBJ1-1; TRBD1 might be the D (5 bases). The CDR3 totals 15 residues. Trimming removed 2 bases from V and 1 base from J, with 11 bases in between. Per the germline V gene, CDR1 is SGHTA and CDR2 is FQGNSA. The CDR3 sequence: CASSLPGTWNTEAFF. As DNA, the CDR3 is TGTGCCAGCAGCTTACCGGGGACTTGGAACACTGAAGCTTTCTTT.

This chain joins TRBV6-2 or TRBV6-3 and TRBJ1-2; 8 bases map to TRBD1. J gave up 2 bases and V 2 bases, and 4 bases lay outside the gene matches. The germline V gene has CDR1 MNHEY and CDR2 SVGEGT. The CDR3 totals 15 residues. In DNA form, the CDR3 reads TGTGCCAGCAGTTACCCCGGGACAGGAAACTATGGCTACACCTTC. It encodes CASSYPGTGNYGYTF.

This chain connects TRBV5-4 to TRBJ2-2; 7 bases line up with TRBD1. Germline lookup yields CDR1 SGHNT and CDR2 YYREEE (reference sequence). Trimming removed 0 bases from V and 5 bases from J; junction bases left unmatched: 7. The CDR3 is made up of 16 amino acids. CDR3 nucleotides: TGTGCCAGCAGCTTGGAAACAGGGGTTAGGACCGGGGAGCTGTTTTTT. Encoded protein: CASSLETGVRTGELFF. Complete variable domain (other parts from reference TRBV5-4 and TRBJ2-2): ETGVTQSPTHLIKTRGQQVTLRCSSQSGHNTVSWYQQALGQGPQFIFQYYREEENGRGNFPPRFSGLQFPNYSSELNVNALELDDSALYLCASSLETGVRTGELFFGEGSRLTVL.